One sample yielded the 26 T cell receptor beta chains listed below, sequenced in a study of CD4+ T cells in melanoma. The data were produced by immunoSEQ multiplex PCR, yet TCRdb's version contains in-frame clones alone and is incomplete. The table has 140,000 or so clones, nearly 95% seen once. Every receptor here comes from a human donor with melanoma.

The chain is built from TRBV6-5 and TRBJ2-5; 9 nucleotides agree with TRBD1. The better agreement between TRBJ2-7 and the DNA end casts doubt on the J call. There are 15 residues in the CDR3. Germline V gives CDR1 MNHEY, CDR2 SVGAGI. CDR3 DNA sequence: TGTGCCAGCAGTTCATCGGGACAGGGCTACTACGAGCAGTACTTC. It encodes CASSSSGQGYYEQYF.

The gene calls are TRBV7-3 and TRBJ2-3; D unresolved. Trimming took 5 bases from V and 6 from J, leaving 9 bases between them. The CDR3 runs 12 residues. Germline V lookup: CDR1 SGHTA, CDR2 FQGTGA. CDR3 in DNA: TGTGCCAGCAGCCGGACCGGGGATACGCAGTATTTT. Translation gives CASSRTGDTQYF.

The rearrangement links TRBV19 to TRBJ2-2; 7 nucleotides align to TRBD1. In germline, CDR1 is LNHDA, CDR2 SQIVND (reference sequence). The CDR3 has 17 residues. With V trimmed by 3 bases and J by 2 bases, 9 bases remained unmatched. The CDR3 DNA reads as TGTGCCAGTAGTATCTTGGGACAGATTCTAAACACCGGGGAGCTGTTTTTT. Amino acids: CASSILGQILNTGELFF.

The V call is TRBV7-8, the J call TRBJ1-5, with 12 bases fitting TRBD1. CDR3 length: 15 amino acids. Trimming at V came to 0 bases and at J to 7 bases, leaving 1 base not matched to a gene. Looked up from germline, CDR1 is SGHVS and CDR2 is FQNEAQ. As DNA, the CDR3 is TGTGCCAGCAGCTTAGCGGGACAGGGGGCACAGCCCCAGCATTTT. This codes for CASSLAGQGAQPQHF.

In DNA, the CDR3 is TGTGCCAGCAGCTTACGGCTTGCGGAGGCCAACGTCCTGACTTTC. This codes for CASSLRLAEANVLTF. The rearrangement links TRBV11-2 to TRBJ2-6; D not resolved. CDR1 is SGHAT and CDR2 is FQNNGV in the germline V gene. V was pared by 2 bases and J by 6 bases, with 11 bases between. CDR3 length equals 15 residues.

This sequence joins TRBV7-6 and TRBJ2-1; TRBD2 matches 9 bases. The CDR3 runs 15 residues. Germline CDR1 and CDR2: SGHVS and FNYEAQ. The junction had 8 bases not matched to a gene; V was cut back by 7 bases and J by 4 bases. CDR3 sequence: CASTPAGGAYNEQFF. CDR3 nucleotide sequence: TGTGCCAGCACCCCCGCGGGGGGGGCATACAATGAGCAGTTCTTC.

The V call is TRBV7-9, the J call TRBJ2-5, with TRBD1 as a possible D gene (5 bases). CDR1 and CDR2 from the germline V gene are SEHNR and FQNEAQ (reference sequence). Trimming took off 3 bases at V and 2 bases at J, with 13 bases between the two ends. This CDR3 has 15 amino acids. CDR3 amino acids: CASSFQGKIQETQYF. In nucleotides, the CDR3 is TGTGCCAGCAGCTTCCAGGGCAAGATTCAAGAGACCCAGTACTTC.

The chain couples TRBV5-1 to TRBJ1-4, with 8 bases aligning to TRBD1. Losses at the gene ends were 4 bases for V and 8 bases for J; bases not matched to a gene: 16. This CDR3 spans 17 amino acids. CDR1 is SGHRS, CDR2 YFSETQ, per germline. In nucleotides, the CDR3 is TGCGCCAGCAGCCTCCCCGGGACAGGACGGTCTGACGAAAAACTGTTTTTT. Amino acids: CASSLPGTGRSDEKLFF.

This clone was counted a single time. This chain links TRBV29-1 with TRBJ2-1, with 8 nucleotides matching TRBD1. V trimming: 3 bases; J trimming: 9 bases; junction bases outside the gene matches: 10. CDR1 SQVTM and CDR2 ANQGSEA come from the germline V gene. The CDR3 covers 14 residues. This CDR3 reads CSVEWSQGAGEQFF. DNA for the CDR3: TGCAGCGTTGAGTGGTCCCAGGGGGCGGGTGAGCAGTTCTTC.

In this sample, this clone turned up once. The CDR3 sequence: CASSMTASYNSPLHF. The CDR3 nucleotides are TGTGCCAGTAGTATGACCGCGAGTTATAATTCACCCCTCCACTTT. The chain employs TRBV19 and TRBJ1-6; no definite D call. CDR1 is LNHDA, CDR2 SQIVND, per germline (reference sequence). This CDR3 has 15 residues. V was clipped by 3 bases and J by 4 bases, with 10 bases between them.

The chain combines TRBV10-3 with TRBJ1-1; D ambiguous. The CDR3 runs to 15 residues. Germline V gives CDR1 ENHRY, CDR2 SYGVKD. V was pared by 0 bases and J by 0 bases, with 8 bases between. DNA for the CDR3: TGTGCCATCAGTGAGTCGAGAGGGTTGAACACTGAAGCTTTCTTT. It encodes CAISESRGLNTEAFF.

The chain has TRBV5-1 and TRBJ2-5; D remains unclear. V lost 0 bases and J lost 4, with 7 bases in between. This CDR3 spans 13 amino acids. CDR1 and CDR2 (germline): SGHRS, YFSETQ. This CDR3 is CASSLVPGETQYF. The DNA for the CDR3 is TGCGCCAGCAGCTTGGTGCCAGGAGAGACCCAGTACTTC. Filled out from reference TRBV5-1 and TRBJ2-5, the complete variable domain reads KAGVTQTPRYLIKTRGQQVTLSCSPISGHRSVSWYQQTPGQGLQFLFEYFSETQRNKGNFPGRFSGRQFSNSRSEMNVSTLELGDSALYLCASSLVPGETQYFGPGTRLLVL.

The rearrangement links TRBV7-3 to TRBJ1-1, with D perhaps matching TRBD1 (5 bases). This CDR3 region has 14 residues. Germline V gene data show CDR1 as SGHTA and CDR2 as FQGTGA. The V gene lost 3 bases and the J gene lost 9 bases, with 17 bases spanning the gap. CDR3 amino acids: CASSLEGTRSKAFF. As DNA, the CDR3 is TGTGCCAGCAGCTTGGAGGGGACGCGGTCCAAAGCTTTCTTT. The full variable domain, rest sourced from reference TRBV7-3 and TRBJ1-1, is GAGVSQTPSNKVTEKGKYVELRCDPISGHTALYWYRQSLGQGPEFLIYFQGTGAADDSGLPNDRFFAVRPEGSVSTLKIQRTERGDSAVYLCASSLEGTRSKAFFGQGTRLTVV.

The chain carries TRBV7-9 and TRBJ2-5; 10 bases fit TRBD2. CDR3 length: 13 amino acids. Germline-derived CDR1 and CDR2 are SEHNR and FQNEAQ (reference sequence). Germline trimming cut 5 bases from V and 5 bases from J; bases unmatched to any gene: 2. CDR3 in DNA: TGTGCCAGCAGCCTTAGCGGGAGGGAGACCCAGTACTTC. Residues: CASSLSGRETQYF.

This clone was observed once. V is TRBV6-6 and J is TRBJ2-3; D remains ambiguous. Germline values: CDR1 MNHNY, CDR2 SVGAGI (reference sequence). The CDR3 extends over 14 amino acids. Trimming removed 5 bases at V and 1 base at J, with 10 bases between. The CDR3 bases are TGTGCCAGCAGTACCCAGGTCCGCACAGATACGCAGTATTTT. Protein sequence: CASSTQVRTDTQYF.

CDR3 protein: CSASSTDEQYF. The CDR3 region has the DNA TGCAGTGCCTCCTCCACGGACGAGCAGTACTTC. The chain carries TRBV20-1 and TRBJ2-7; D is ambiguous. Deletions cut 6 bases from V and 5 bases from J, with 11 bases between. Germline CDR1 is DFQATT and CDR2 is SNEGSKA (reference sequence). CDR3 length: 11 amino acids.

This chain uses TRBV15 with TRBJ1-6, with D hard to call. Trimming removed 0 bases at V and 11 bases at J, with 8 bases between. CDR1 LNHNV and CDR2 YYDKDF come from the germline V gene (reference sequence). This CDR3 has 13 residues. The DNA of the CDR3 is TGTGCCACCAGCAGAGAGTTGCGGCCACCCCTCCACTTT. This sequence encodes CATSRELRPPLHF.

The sample holds one count of this clone. J is TRBJ2-7 and V is TRBV7-9; 7 bases agree with TRBD1. V was clipped by 5 bases and J by 4 bases; unmatched bases: 5. This CDR3 comprises 13 residues. CDR1 and CDR2 (germline): SEHNR, FQNEAQ (reference sequence). CDR3 DNA: TGTGCCAGCAGCCGTCAGGGGGAGTACGAGCAGTACTTC. This gives the protein CASSRQGEYEQYF. Looking up the rest from reference TRBV7-9 and TRBJ2-7 gives the full variable domain: DTGVSQNPRHKITKRGQNVTFRCDPISEHNRLYWYRQTLGQGPEFLTYFQNEAQLEKSRLLSDRFSAERPKGSFSTLEIQRTEQGDSAMYLCASSRQGEYEQYFGPGTRLTVT.

V usage is TRBV6-6 and J usage is TRBJ1-5, with 9 bases matching TRBD1. CDR1 and CDR2 (germline): MNHNY, SVGAGI (reference sequence). This CDR3 comprises 16 residues. V lost 6 bases to trimming and J lost 9 bases; unmatched junction nucleotides: 15. CDR3 region: CASSSTGQGPPMPQHF. In nucleotides, the CDR3 is TGTGCCAGCAGCTCTACCGGACAGGGGCCCCCTATGCCCCAGCATTTT.

This clone was recorded only once. The rearrangement uses TRBV27 and TRBJ1-2; 7 nucleotides line up with TRBD1. The V and J ends lost 4 bases and 4 bases, in that order; junction bases with no gene match: 9. The CDR3 runs to 15 residues. Germline V gene data show CDR1 as MNHEY and CDR2 as SMNVEV (reference sequence). CDR3 sequence (DNA): TGTGCCAGCAGTTCCAGGGGACAGAGCCCCTATGGCTACACCTTC. Translated, it gives CASSSRGQSPYGYTF.

V usage is TRBV10-1 and J usage is TRBJ1-6; D is undetermined. CDR1 is WNHNN and CDR2 is SYGVQD in the germline V gene (reference sequence). V dropped 6 bases and J dropped 8 bases, with 11 bases sitting between them. The CDR3 loop spans 13 amino acids. CDR3 nucleotides: TGCGCCAGCAGCTCCGGTAGGCATTCACCCCTCCACTTT. It encodes CASSSGRHSPLHF.

Worth noting for this clone: A junction end diverges from the germline sequence, so it may reflect a read error. The J gene is TRBJ2-1, the V gene TRBV6-1; 8 nucleotides line up with TRBD2. Germline CDR1 and CDR2: MNHNS and SASEGT. The CDR3 is 13 residues long. The CDR3 spells CASSEFANGGALF. CDR3 DNA sequence: TGTGCCAGCAGTGAATTCGCTAACGGGGGGGCCCTCTTC.

The V and J genes are TRBV4-1 and TRBJ1-2; TRBD1 matches 10 bases. Trimming removed 3 bases from V and 7 bases from J; junction bases left unmatched: 11. CDR3 size: 16 residues. CDR1 and CDR2 from the germline V gene are MGHRA and YSYEKL. CDR3 protein: CASSQAGGTGAAGYTF. The DNA of the CDR3 is TGCGCCAGCAGCCAGGCAGGTGGGACAGGGGCCGCTGGCTACACCTTC.

This sequence joins TRBV6-5 and TRBJ1-2, with TRBD1 as a possible D gene (6 bases). Germline CDR1 MNHEY, CDR2 SVGAGI. The V end lost 4 bases, the J end lost 8 bases, and 14 bases lay between the germline ends. CDR3 length equals 13 residues. The CDR3 here is CASSLGGAGGYTF. The CDR3, as DNA: TGTGCCAGCAGTTTAGGGGGGGCTGGCGGCTACACCTTC.

The gene calls are TRBV29-1 and TRBJ1-1, with 7 positions matching TRBD1. Germline CDR1 and CDR2: SQVTM and ANQGSEA. The V and J ends lost 4 bases and 13 bases, in that order; junction bases with no gene match: 6. CDR3 length: 10 amino acids. CDR3 sequence reads: CSVGDSNIFF. DNA for the CDR3: TGCAGCGTTGGGGACAGTAATATTTTCTTT. The full variable domain, its missing parts supplied by reference TRBV29-1 and TRBJ1-1, is SAVISQKPSRDICQRGTSLTIQCQVDSQVTMMFWYRQQPGQSLTLIATANQGSEATYESGFVIDKFPISRPNLTFSTLTVSNMSPEDSSIYLCSVGDSNIFFGQGTRLTVV.

The V gene is TRBV5-1, the J gene TRBJ2-3; 9 bases match TRBD2. The V segment lost 0 bases and the J segment 5 bases; nucleotides outside the gene matches: 4. This CDR3 contains 15 residues. Germline loops: CDR1 SGHRS, CDR2 YFSETQ. In DNA, the CDR3 is TGCGCCAGCAGCTTGGAGCGGGGGGCCCGAGATACGCAGTATTTT. Amino acid sequence: CASSLERGARDTQYF.